These T cell receptor beta chains were read from a single sample in a study of PD-1 blockade in mismatch repair-deficient tumors. This table comes from immunoSEQ multiplex PCR, and its TCRdb copy is limited to in-frame clones, with some not included. The table records roughly 50,000 clones, around 85% of them present only once. This material consisted of peripheral blood, taken less than 21 weeks after starting pembrolizumab. The receptors were gathered from an adult with mismatch repair-deficient cancer. CDR3s include the opening cysteine and the closing phenylalanine or tryptophan. The order of the fields is CDR3 protein, CDR3 DNA, CDR3 length, D gene, J gene, V gene, clone size. The D gene is left open where the match is weak. Some rows have no size entry. The others give once, few or many, or a class for an expanded clone.

CASSSGNEQFF | TGTGCCAGCAGTTCGGGCAATGAGCAGTTCTTC | 11 | NA | TRBJ2-1 | TRBV27 | NA
CASSATSGVTYEQYF | TGTGCCAGCAGCGCGACTAGCGGGGTGACCTACGAGCAGTACTTC | 15 | TRBD2 | TRBJ2-7 | TRBV9 | NA
CASSLESGSNTEAFF | TGTGCCAGCAGTTTGGAGTCCGGATCCAACACTGAAGCTTTCTTT | 15 | NA | TRBJ1-1 | TRBV6-5 | NA
CASSFKGTDTQYF | TGTGCCAGCAGCTTCAAGGGGACAGATACGCAGTATTTT | 13 | NA | TRBJ2-3 | TRBV5-4 | NA
CASSLDGELFF | TGTGCCAGCAGCTTGGATGGGGAGCTGTTTTTT | 11 | NA | TRBJ2-2 | TRBV7-3 | NA
CASGRGDPSYNEQFF | TGTGCCAGCGGGAGGGGGGATCCGTCCTACAATGAGCAGTTCTTC | 15 | NA | TRBJ2-1 | TRBV6-6 | NA
CASSLGGAQETQYF | TGCGCCAGCAGCTTGGGGGGAGCCCAAGAGACCCAGTACTTC | 14 | NA | TRBJ2-5 | TRBV5-1 | NA
CASSLDVAGVIQDTQYF | TGTGCCAGTAGTCTCGACGTAGCGGGAGTGATTCAAGATACGCAGTATTTT | 17 | TRBD2 | TRBJ2-3 | TRBV19 | NA
CASSYSSYEQYF | TGTGCCAGCAGTTATTCATCCTACGAGCAGTACTTC | 12 | NA | TRBJ2-7 | TRBV6-6 | NA
CASSLRKGLAGVGSYNEQFF | TGTGCCAGTAGTTTACGGAAAGGACTAGCGGGAGTCGGCTCCTACAATGAGCAGTTCTTC | 20 | TRBD2 | TRBJ2-1 | TRBV19 | NA
CASSVRLAGGGNTGELFF | TGTGCCAGCAGCGTACGGCTAGCGGGAGGAGGGAACACCGGGGAGCTGTTTTTT | 18 | TRBD2 | TRBJ2-2 | TRBV9 | NA
CASSQDSIGSGYAEAFF | TGTGCCAGCAGCCAAGATTCCATAGGTTCGGGGTATGCTGAAGCTTTCTTT | 17 | NA | TRBJ1-1 | TRBV14 | NA
CASSLWGMDTQYF | TGTGCCAGCAGTTTATGGGGGATGGATACGCAGTATTTT | 13 | NA | TRBJ2-3 | TRBV7-2 | NA
CASSPQGPQGWGPYNEQFF | TGTGCCAGCAGCCCACAGGGGCCTCAAGGGTGGGGCCCCTACAATGAGCAGTTCTTC | 19 | TRBD1 | TRBJ2-1 | TRBV5-6 | NA
CASSRTGVDAGELFF | TGTGCCAGCAGCCGGACGGGGGTGGACGCCGGGGAGCTGTTTTTT | 15 | NA | TRBJ2-2 | TRBV11-2 | NA
CASSITGGIYGYTF | TGTGCCAGCAGTATTACGGGGGGGATCTATGGCTACACCTTC | 14 | NA | TRBJ1-2 | TRBV27 | NA
CASRDRANTGELFF | TGTGCCAGCCGGGACCGAGCGAACACCGGGGAGCTGTTTTTT | 14 | NA | TRBJ2-2 | TRBV7-3 | NA
CASSLRRDYGYTF | TGTGCCAGCAGCTTACGAAGGGACTATGGCTACACCTTC | 13 | NA | TRBJ1-2 | TRBV5-8 | once
CASTKAGGPNEQFF | TGTGCCAGCACCAAAGCGGGAGGGCCTAATGAGCAGTTCTTC | 14 | TRBD2 | TRBJ2-1 | TRBV9 | NA
CASNGGAGTDTQYF | TGTGCCAGCAATGGGGGGGCCGGCACAGATACGCAGTATTTT | 14 | NA | TRBJ2-3 | TRBV28 | NA
CASSFGQADTEAFF | TGTGCCAGCAGCTTCGGACAGGCCGACACTGAAGCTTTCTTT | 14 | TRBD1 | TRBJ1-1 | TRBV7-6 | NA
CSVISSYEQYF | TGCAGCGTTATCTCCAGCTACGAGCAGTACTTC | 11 | NA | TRBJ2-7 | TRBV29-1 | NA
CATSKYPISYNEQFF | TGTGCCACCAGCAAATACCCCATCTCCTACAATGAGCAGTTCTTC | 15 | NA | TRBJ2-1 | TRBV15 | NA
CATSRDSYEQYF | TGTGCCACCAGCAGAGATAGCTACGAGCAGTACTTC | 12 | NA | TRBJ2-7 | TRBV15 | NA
CAISESTGPYEQYF | TGTGCCATCAGTGAGTCGACCGGACCCTACGAGCAGTACTTC | 14 | NA | TRBJ2-7 | TRBV10-3 | few
CASSLMDFNEKLFF | TGTGCCAGCAGCCTCATGGACTTTAATGAAAAACTGTTTTTT | 14 | NA | TRBJ1-4 | TRBV7-9 | once
CAISQDPDTQYF | TGTGCCATCAGTCAAGATCCAGATACGCAGTATTTT | 12 | NA | TRBJ2-3 | TRBV10-3 | NA
CASSRRGGETYNEQFF | TGTGCCAGCAGCCGACGTGGGGGGGAGACCTACAATGAGCAGTTCTTC | 16 | TRBD2 | TRBJ2-1 | TRBV13 | NA
CASSPGTGNNEQFF | TGTGCCAGCAGTCCGGGGACAGGAAACAATGAGCAGTTCTTC | 14 | TRBD1 | TRBJ2-1 | TRBV27 | NA